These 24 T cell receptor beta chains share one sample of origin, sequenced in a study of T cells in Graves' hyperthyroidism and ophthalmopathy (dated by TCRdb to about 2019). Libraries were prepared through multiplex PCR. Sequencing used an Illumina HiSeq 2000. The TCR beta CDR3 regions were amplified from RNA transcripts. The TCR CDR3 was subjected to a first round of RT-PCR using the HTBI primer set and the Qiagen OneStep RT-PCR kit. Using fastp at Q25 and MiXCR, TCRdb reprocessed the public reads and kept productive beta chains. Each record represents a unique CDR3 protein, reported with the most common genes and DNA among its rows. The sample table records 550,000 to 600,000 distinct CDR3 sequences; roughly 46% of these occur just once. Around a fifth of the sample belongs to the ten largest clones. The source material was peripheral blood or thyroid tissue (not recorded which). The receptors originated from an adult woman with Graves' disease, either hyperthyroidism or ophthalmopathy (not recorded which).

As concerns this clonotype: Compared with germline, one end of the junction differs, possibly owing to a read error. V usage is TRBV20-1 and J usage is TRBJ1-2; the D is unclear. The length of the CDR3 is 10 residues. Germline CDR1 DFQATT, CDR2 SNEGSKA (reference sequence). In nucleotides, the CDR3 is TGCAGTGCTAGAGGTCGCGGCTTCACCTTC. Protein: CSARGRGFTF.

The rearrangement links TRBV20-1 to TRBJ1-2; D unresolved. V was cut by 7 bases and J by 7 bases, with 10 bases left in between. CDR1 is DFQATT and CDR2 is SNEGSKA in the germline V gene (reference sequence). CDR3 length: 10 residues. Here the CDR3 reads CSGMMGGYTF. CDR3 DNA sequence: TGCAGTGGTATGATGGGTGGCTACACCTTC.

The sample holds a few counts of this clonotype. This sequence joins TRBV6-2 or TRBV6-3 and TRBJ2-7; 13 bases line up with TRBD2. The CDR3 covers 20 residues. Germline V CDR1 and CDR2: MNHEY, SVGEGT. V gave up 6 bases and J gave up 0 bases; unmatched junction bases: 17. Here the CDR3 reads CASRLILRLAGGQSSYEQYF. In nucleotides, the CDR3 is TGTGCCAGCAGACTCATTTTGAGACTAGCGGGAGGACAGAGCTCCTACGAGCAGTACTTC.

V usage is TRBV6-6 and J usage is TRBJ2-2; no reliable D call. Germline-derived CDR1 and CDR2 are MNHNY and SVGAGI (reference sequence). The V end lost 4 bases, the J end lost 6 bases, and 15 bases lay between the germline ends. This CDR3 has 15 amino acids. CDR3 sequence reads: CASSLRRAQAGELFF. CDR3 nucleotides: TGTGCCAGCAGTTTAAGAAGGGCGCAAGCCGGGGAGCTGTTTTTT.

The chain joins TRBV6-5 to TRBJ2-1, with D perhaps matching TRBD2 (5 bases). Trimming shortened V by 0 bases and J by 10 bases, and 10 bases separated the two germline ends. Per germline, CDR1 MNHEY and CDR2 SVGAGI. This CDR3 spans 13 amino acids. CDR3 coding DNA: TGTGCCAGCAGTTACTCGGCTAGCCCCGAGCAGTTCTTC. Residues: CASSYSASPEQFF.

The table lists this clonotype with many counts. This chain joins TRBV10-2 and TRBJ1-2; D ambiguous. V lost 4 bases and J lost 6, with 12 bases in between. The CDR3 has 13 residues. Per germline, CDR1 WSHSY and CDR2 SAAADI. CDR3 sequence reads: CASSVWGYNGYTF. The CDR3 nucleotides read TGCGCCAGCAGTGTATGGGGTTATAATGGCTACACCTTC.

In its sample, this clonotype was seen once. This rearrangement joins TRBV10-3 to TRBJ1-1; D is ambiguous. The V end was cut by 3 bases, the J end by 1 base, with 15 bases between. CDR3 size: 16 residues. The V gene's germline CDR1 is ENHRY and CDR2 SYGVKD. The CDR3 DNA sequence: TGTGCCATCAGTGATTGGGTTGGCTTAGCGAACACTGAAGCTTTCTTT. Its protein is CAISDWVGLANTEAFF.

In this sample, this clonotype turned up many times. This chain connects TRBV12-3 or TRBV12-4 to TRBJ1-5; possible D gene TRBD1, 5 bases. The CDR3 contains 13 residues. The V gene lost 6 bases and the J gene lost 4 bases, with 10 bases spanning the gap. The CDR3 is CASRGDGNQPQHF. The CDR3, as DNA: TGTGCCAGCAGGGGGGACGGGAATCAGCCCCAGCATTTT.

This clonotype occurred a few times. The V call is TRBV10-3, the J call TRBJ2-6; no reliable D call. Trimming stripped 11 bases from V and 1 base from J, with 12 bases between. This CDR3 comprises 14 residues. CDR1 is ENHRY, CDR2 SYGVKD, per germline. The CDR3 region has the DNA TGTGCCGCCCTCCGTGGGTCTGGGGCCAACGTCCTGACTTTC. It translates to CAALRGSGANVLTF.

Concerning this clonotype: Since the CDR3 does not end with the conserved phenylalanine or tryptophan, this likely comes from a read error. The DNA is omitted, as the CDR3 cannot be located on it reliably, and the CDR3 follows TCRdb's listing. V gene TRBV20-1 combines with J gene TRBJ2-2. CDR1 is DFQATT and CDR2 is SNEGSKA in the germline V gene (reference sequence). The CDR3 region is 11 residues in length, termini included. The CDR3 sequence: CSASDTGSCFL.

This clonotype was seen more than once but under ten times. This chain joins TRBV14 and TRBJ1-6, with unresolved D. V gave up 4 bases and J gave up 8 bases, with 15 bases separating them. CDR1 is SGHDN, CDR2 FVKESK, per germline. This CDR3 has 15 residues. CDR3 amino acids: CASSRDEARYSPLHF. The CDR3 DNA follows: TGTGCCAGCAGCCGAGACGAAGCCCGATATTCACCCCTCCACTTT.

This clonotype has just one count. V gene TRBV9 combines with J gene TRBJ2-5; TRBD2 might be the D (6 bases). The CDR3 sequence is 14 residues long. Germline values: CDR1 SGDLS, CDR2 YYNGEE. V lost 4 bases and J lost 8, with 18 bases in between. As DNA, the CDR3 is TGTGCCAGCAGCTCCGGGACGGGAGAGGCTACCCAGTACTTC. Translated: CASSSGTGEATQYF. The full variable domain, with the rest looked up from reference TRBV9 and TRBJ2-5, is DSGVTQTPKHLITATGQRVTLRCSPRSGDLSVYWYQQSLDQGLQFLIQYYNGEERAKGNILERFSAQQFPDLHSELNLSSLELGDSALYFCASSSGTGEATQYFGPGTRLLVL.

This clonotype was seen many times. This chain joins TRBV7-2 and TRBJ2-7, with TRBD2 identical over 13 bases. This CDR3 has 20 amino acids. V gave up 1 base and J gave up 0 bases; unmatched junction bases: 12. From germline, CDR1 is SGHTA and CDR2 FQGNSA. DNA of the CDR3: TGTGCCAGCAGCTTAGGAGGGTGGGGGAGGACTAGCGGGAGCTCCTACGAGCAGTACTTC. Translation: CASSLGGWGRTSGSSYEQYF. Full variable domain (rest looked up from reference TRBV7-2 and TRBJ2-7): GAGVSQSPSNKVTEKGKDVELRCDPISGHTALYWYRQSLGQGLEFLIYFQGNSAPDKSGLPSDRFSAERTGGSVSTLTIQRTQQEDSAVYLCASSLGGWGRTSGSSYEQYFGPGTRLTVT.

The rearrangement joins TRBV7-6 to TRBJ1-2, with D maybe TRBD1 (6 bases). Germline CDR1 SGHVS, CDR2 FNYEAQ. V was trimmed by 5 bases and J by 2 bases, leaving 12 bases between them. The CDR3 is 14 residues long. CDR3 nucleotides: TGTGCCAGCAGCAAACCAGGGGCGAACTATGGCTACACCTTC. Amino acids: CASSKPGANYGYTF.

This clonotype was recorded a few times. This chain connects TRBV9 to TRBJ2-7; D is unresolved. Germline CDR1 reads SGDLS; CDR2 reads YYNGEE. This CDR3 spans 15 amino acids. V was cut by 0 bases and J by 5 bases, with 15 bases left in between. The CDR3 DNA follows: TGTGCCAGCAGCGTAGACGGGCATCGTCGAGACGAGCAGTACTTC. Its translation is CASSVDGHRRDEQYF.

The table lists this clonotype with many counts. In nucleotides, the CDR3 is TGTGCCAGCAGTATGGACAGGAACTTAATGAACACTGAAGCTTTCTTT. Its translation: CASSMDRNLMNTEAFF. The chain uses TRBV12-3 or TRBV12-4 and TRBJ1-1; 7 bases agree with TRBD1. J gave up 0 bases and V 5 bases, and 9 bases lay outside the gene matches. CDR3 size: 16 residues.

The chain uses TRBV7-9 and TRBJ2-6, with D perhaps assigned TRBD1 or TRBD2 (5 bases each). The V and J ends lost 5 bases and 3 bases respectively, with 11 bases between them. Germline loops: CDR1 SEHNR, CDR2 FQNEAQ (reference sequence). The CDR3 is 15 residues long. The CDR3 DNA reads TGTGCCAGCAGCATGAGGGGAGATGGGGCCAACGTCCTGACTTTC. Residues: CASSMRGDGANVLTF.

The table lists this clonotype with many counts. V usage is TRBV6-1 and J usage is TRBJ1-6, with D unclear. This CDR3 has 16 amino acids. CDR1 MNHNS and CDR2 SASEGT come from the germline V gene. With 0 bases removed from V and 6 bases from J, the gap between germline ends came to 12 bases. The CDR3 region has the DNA TGTGCCAGCAGTGAAGCGCTGGGAATCGGTAATTCACCCCTCCACTTT. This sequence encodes CASSEALGIGNSPLHF.

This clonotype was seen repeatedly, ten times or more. DNA for the CDR3: TGTGCCAGCAGCTACAACCCCCCTTGGACACGGGAGACCCAGTACTTC. This sequence encodes CASSYNPPWTRETQYF. V gene TRBV7-9 combines with J gene TRBJ2-5; possibly TRBD1 for D (5 bases). The CDR3 consists of 16 residues. The germline V and J ends were trimmed by 4 bases and 5 bases, with 20 bases remaining between them. Germline V CDR1 and CDR2: SEHNR, FQNEAQ (reference sequence).

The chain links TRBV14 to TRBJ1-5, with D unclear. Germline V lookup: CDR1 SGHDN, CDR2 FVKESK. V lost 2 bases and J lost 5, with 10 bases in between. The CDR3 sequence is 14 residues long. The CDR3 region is CASSQSGLHQPQHF. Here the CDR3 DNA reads TGTGCCAGCAGCCAATCAGGACTTCATCAGCCCCAGCATTTT.

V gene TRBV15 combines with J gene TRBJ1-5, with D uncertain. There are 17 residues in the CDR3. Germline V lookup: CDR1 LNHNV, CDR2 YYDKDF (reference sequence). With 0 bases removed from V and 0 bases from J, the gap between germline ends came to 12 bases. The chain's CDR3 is CATSRDLVTLSNQPQHF. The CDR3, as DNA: TGTGCCACCAGCAGAGATCTGGTGACACTTAGCAATCAGCCCCAGCATTTT.

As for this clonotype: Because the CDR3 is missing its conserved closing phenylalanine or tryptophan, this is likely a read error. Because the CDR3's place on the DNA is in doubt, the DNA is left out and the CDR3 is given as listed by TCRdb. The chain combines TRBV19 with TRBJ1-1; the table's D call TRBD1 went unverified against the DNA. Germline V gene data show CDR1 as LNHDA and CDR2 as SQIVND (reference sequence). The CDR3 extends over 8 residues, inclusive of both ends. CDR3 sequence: CASRAQKG.

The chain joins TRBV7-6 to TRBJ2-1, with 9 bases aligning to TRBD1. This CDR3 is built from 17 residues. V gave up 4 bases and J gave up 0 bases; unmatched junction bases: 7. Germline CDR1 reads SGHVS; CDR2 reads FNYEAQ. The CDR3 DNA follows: TGTGCCAGCAGCTCTACCCCGGGACAGGGCTCCTACAATGAGCAGTTCTTC. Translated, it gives CASSSTPGQGSYNEQFF.

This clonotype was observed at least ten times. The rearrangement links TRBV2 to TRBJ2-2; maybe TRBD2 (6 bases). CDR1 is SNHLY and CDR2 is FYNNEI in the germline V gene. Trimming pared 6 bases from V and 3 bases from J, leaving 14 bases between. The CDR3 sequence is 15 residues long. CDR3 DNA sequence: TGTGCCAGCAGACCGGGACTGCCAGACACCGGGGAGCTGTTTTTT. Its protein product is CASRPGLPDTGELFF.